What follows describes a single T cell receptor (beta chain). As handled by the study authors: By means of reference gene primer amplification, nucleated cell counts were estimated. Generated by immunoSEQ multiplex PCR, the TCRdb table keeps only in-frame clones and is missing some. Clone size and V and J calls were adopted from that table, with D and trimming inferred from the DNA. The table shows 150,000 or so clones, with 70% to 90% occurring only once. The sample belongs to a study of blood T cell repertoires in COVID-19. About the study: Specimens from acute and convalescent COVID-19 originated in the United States, Italy and Spain. Sample material is recorded as cDNA or gDNA derived from T cells, B-cell-depleted T cells, or PBMCs.

The length of the CDR3 is 18 residues. V trimming: 6 bases; J trimming: 11 bases; junction bases outside the gene matches: 21. Germline loops: CDR1 SGHVS, CDR2 FNYEAQ. Sequenced input: peripheral blood. This clonotype was sampled from a woman between 65 and 79 years old with acute or convalescent COVID-19. The V gene is TRBV7-6, the J gene TRBJ2-1, with 11 bases that match TRBD2. This CDR3 is CASRSQGGFTSGSIQQFF. In DNA, the CDR3 is TGTGCCAGCAGGTCCCAGGGGGGGTTCACTAGCGGGAGCATTCAGCAGTTCTTC.